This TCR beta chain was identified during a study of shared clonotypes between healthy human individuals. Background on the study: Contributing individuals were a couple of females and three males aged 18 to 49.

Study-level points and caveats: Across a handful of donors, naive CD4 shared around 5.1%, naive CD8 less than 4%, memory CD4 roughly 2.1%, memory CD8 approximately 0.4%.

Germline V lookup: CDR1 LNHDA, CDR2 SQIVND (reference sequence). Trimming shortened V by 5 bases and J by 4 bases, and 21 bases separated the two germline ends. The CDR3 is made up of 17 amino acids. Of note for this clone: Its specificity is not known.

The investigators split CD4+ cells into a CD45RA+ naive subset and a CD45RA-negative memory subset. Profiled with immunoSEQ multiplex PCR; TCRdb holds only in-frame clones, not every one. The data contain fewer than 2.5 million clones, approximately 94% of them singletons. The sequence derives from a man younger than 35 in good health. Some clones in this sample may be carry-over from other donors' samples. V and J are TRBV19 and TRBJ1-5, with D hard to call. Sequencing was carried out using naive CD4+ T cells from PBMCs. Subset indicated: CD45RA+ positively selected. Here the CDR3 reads CASSPPPRRLGNQPQHF. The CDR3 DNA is TGTGCCAGTAGTCCACCCCCCAGAAGACTGGGTAATCAGCCCCAGCATTTT.